Below are 6 T cell receptor beta chains sequenced from a single sample in a study of OX40 agonist ivuxolimab in advanced cancers. Measured with immunoSEQ multiplex PCR; TCRdb has only the in-frame clones, and not every one. The sample holds about 88,000 clones, more than 80% seen once. Here the sequenced sample was CD4+ or CD8+ T cells sorted from blood, taken in a trial of the OX40 agonist ivuxolimab. The receptor set was obtained from an adult with an advanced solid tumor such as melanoma, head and neck, liver or kidney cancer.

The chain joins TRBV18 to TRBJ1-3; D gene uncertain. Germline CDR1 KGHSH, CDR2 LQKENI. The ends were cut back, 4 bases at V and 1 base at J, with 11 bases in the middle. There are 15 residues in the CDR3. For the CDR3, the DNA is TGTGCCAGCTCACTAGCGGTTGGATCTGGAAACACCATATATTTT. Translated, it gives CASSLAVGSGNTIYF.

V gene TRBV28 combines with J gene TRBJ1-1, with a possible D match to TRBD1 (5 bases). Germline CDR1 is MDHEN and CDR2 is SYDVKM. The CDR3 runs 14 residues. V was pared by 2 bases and J by 7 bases, with 14 bases between. The CDR3, as DNA: TGTGCCAGCAGTTTAGGGGGTTCCCACTATGAAGCTTTCTTT. It codes for CASSLGGSHYEAFF.

This clone was detected only a few times. This chain joins TRBV9 and TRBJ1-1, with D perhaps matching TRBD1 (6 bases). The CDR3 length is 14 residues. The ends were cut back, 4 bases at V and 5 bases at J, with 15 bases in the middle. CDR1 is SGDLS and CDR2 is YYNGEE in the germline V gene. The CDR3 sequence: CASSTRGGTTEAFF. The CDR3 bases are TGTGCCAGCAGCACCCGAGGGGGTACGACTGAAGCTTTCTTT.

This CDR3 reads CASSTPTNEKLFF. The CDR3 DNA reads TGTGCCAGTAGTACACCAACTAATGAAAAACTGTTTTTT. The gene calls are TRBV19 and TRBJ1-4; D unresolved. Germline V gives CDR1 LNHDA, CDR2 SQIVND (reference sequence). Trimming pared 4 bases from V and 0 bases from J, leaving 3 bases between. The CDR3 contains 13 residues.

This clone appeared a few times. The gene calls are TRBV6-5 and TRBJ1-5; weak D call: TRBD1 (5 bases). The CDR3 is 14 amino acids. CDR1 and CDR2 (germline): MNHEY, SVGAGI. Trimming removed 2 bases at V and 2 bases at J, with 7 bases between. The CDR3 here is CASSYGGGNQPQHF. CDR3 coding DNA: TGTGCCAGCAGTTACGGGGGGGGCAATCAGCCCCAGCATTTT.

About this clone: This sample includes further DNA sequences coding for the same CDR3. J is TRBJ2-3 and V is TRBV5-4; D is ambiguous. The CDR3 totals 15 residues. Between the trimmed V and J ends, which lost 4 bases and 0 bases, there was a span of 12 bases. Germline loops: CDR1 SGHNT, CDR2 YYREEE (reference sequence). CDR3 coding DNA: TGTGCCAGCAGCCTCCGGGCCACTAGCACAGATACGCAGTATTTT. Protein product: CASSLRATSTDTQYF.